This T cell receptor (beta chain) was documented in a study of CD4 T cells in relation to SARS-CoV-2 and coronaviruses. Study at large: Controls used an HIV-1 Nef peptide pool or no peptide.

The unexposed donors gave CD4+ T cells in 2011-2018, prior to COVID-19. The cells were cultured for about ten days before CD4+ T cells were isolated. Testing used SARS-CoV-2 S/N and four cold-coronavirus spikes on unexposed-donor CD4+ T cells, cells permitting. The repertoire was sequenced with immunoSEQ multiplex PCR; TCRdb's copy has only in-frame clones and lacks some. The table records around 16,000 clones, around four fifths of them present only once. This CDR3 comprises 16 residues. The ends were cut back, 0 bases at V and 0 bases at J, with 12 bases in the middle. In germline, CDR1 is SGDLS, CDR2 YYNGEE. Of note for this clone: Antigen: not known.

This chain links TRBV9 with TRBJ1-1; no definite D call. The TCR comes from a human donor in good health. Sequenced: CD4+ T cells from PBMCs, cultured in vitro. The DNA of the CDR3 is TGTGCCAGCAGCGTAGGATCGGCACAGCTGAACACTGAAGCTTTCTTT. This translates into CASSVGSAQLNTEAFF.